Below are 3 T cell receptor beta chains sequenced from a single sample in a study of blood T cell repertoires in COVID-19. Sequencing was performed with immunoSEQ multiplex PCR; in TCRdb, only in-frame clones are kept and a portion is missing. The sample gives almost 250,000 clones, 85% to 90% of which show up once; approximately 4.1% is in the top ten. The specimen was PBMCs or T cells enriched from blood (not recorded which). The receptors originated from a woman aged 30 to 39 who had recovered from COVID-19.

The CDR3, as DNA: TGTGCCAGCAGGAGACAGGGACAGCATATTGAAGCTTTCTTT. As protein: CASRRQGQHIEAFF. The chain has TRBV27 and TRBJ1-1; 7 bases map to TRBD1. The CDR3 extends over 14 amino acids. V shed 6 bases and J 7 bases; nucleotides not matched to a gene: 11. Germline CDR1 is MNHEY and CDR2 is SMNVEV (reference sequence).

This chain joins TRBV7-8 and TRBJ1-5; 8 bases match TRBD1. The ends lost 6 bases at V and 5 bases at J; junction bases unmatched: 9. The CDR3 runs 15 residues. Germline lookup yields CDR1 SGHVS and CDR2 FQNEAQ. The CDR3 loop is CASRPDRAPDQPQHF. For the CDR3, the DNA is TGTGCCAGCAGACCGGACAGGGCCCCTGATCAGCCCCAGCATTTT.

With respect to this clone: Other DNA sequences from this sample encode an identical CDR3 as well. CDR3 in DNA: TGTGCCAGCAGTCTCGGGGGGGTCTACGAGCAGTACTTC. It specifies CASSLGGVYEQYF. The chain links TRBV28 to TRBJ2-7; 8 nucleotides align to TRBD2. The V segment lost 5 bases and the J segment 3 bases; nucleotides outside the gene matches: 3. CDR3 length: 13 amino acids. Germline V lookup: CDR1 MDHEN, CDR2 SYDVKM. Together with reference TRBV28 and TRBJ2-7, the CDR3 gives the full variable domain: DVKVTQSSRYLVKRTGEKVFLECVQDMDHENMFWYRQDPGLGLRLIYFSYDVKMKEKGDIPEGYSVSREKKERFSLILESASTNQTSMYLCASSLGGVYEQYFGPGTRLTVT.